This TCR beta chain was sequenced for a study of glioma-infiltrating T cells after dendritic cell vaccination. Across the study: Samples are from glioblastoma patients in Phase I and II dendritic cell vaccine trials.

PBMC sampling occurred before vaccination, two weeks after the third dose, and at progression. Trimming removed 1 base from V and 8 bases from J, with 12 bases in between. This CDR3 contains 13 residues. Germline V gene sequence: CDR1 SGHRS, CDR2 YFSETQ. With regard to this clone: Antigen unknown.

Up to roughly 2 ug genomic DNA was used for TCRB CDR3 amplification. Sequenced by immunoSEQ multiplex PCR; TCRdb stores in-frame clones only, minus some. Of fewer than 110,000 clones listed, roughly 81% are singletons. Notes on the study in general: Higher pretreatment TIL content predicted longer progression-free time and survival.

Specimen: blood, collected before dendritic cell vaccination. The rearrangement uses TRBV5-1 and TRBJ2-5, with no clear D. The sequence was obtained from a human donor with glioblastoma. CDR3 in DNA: TGCGCCAGCAGCTTGAATGGCCCGTCCACCCAGTACTTC. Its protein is CASSLNGPSTQYF.